These 26 T cell receptor beta chains were sequenced from one sample in a study of control samples from healthy donors and cancer patients. TCRdb's table, derived via immunoSEQ multiplex PCR, lists solely in-frame clones and lacks some. This table has roughly 100,000 clones, under 90% appearing once. Sample: blood. The receptors come from a woman in her forties or fifties in good health.

The chain has TRBV9 and TRBJ2-3, with D uncertain. The ends were cut back, 5 bases at V and 3 bases at J, with 16 bases in the middle. CDR1 is SGDLS, CDR2 YYNGEE, per germline. The CDR3 spans 15 residues. This CDR3 is CASSPLIRVTDTQYF. DNA of the CDR3: TGTGCCAGCAGTCCCTTGATTCGTGTTACAGATACGCAGTATTTT.

This clone was detected only once. This rearrangement joins TRBV7-9 to TRBJ2-1; D uncertain. CDR3 length: 13 amino acids. Germline assignment: CDR1 SEHNR and CDR2 FQNEAQ (reference sequence). V was cut by 2 bases and J by 4 bases, with 6 bases left in between. CDR3 loop: CASSLRRYNEQFF. In nucleotides, the CDR3 is TGTGCCAGCAGCTTACGGAGATACAATGAGCAGTTCTTC.

V and J are TRBV19 and TRBJ2-1; 10 nucleotides align to TRBD2. CDR1 is LNHDA, CDR2 SQIVND, per germline (reference sequence). This CDR3 comprises 16 residues. Germline trimming cut 6 bases from V and 7 bases from J; bases unmatched to any gene: 12. CDR3 in amino acids: CASSRPLAGMSNEQFF. Here the CDR3 DNA reads TGTGCCAGTAGCCGTCCACTAGCGGGGATGAGTAATGAGCAGTTCTTC.

V is TRBV5-8 and J is TRBJ2-7, with 8 bases matching TRBD1. Per the germline V gene, CDR1 is SGHTS and CDR2 is YDEGEE. Unmatched junction bases numbered 8, after V lost 2 bases and J lost 7 bases. The CDR3 loop spans 14 amino acids. The CDR3 bases are TGTGCCAGCAGCTTTGACAGGGGCAAGGGGGAGCAGTACTTC. Encoded protein: CASSFDRGKGEQYF.

The rearrangement uses TRBV3-1 (or the pseudogene TRBV3-2) and TRBJ1-4; 9 nucleotides line up with TRBD1. This CDR3 region has 14 residues. Losses at the gene ends were 2 bases for V and 8 bases for J; bases not matched to a gene: 3. CDR1 LGHDT and CDR2 YNNKEL come from the germline V gene (reference sequence). DNA of the CDR3: TGTGCCAGCAGCCAACGACAGGGGGAGGAAAAACTGTTTTTT. The encoded protein is CASSQRQGEEKLFF.

V is TRBV30 and J is TRBJ1-2; D not resolved. CDR1 GTSNPN and CDR2 SVGIG come from the germline V gene (reference sequence). The CDR3 loop spans 13 amino acids. The V end lost 0 bases, the J end lost 13 bases, and 18 bases lay between the germline ends. The CDR3 sequence is CAWSVLGMSETTF. CDR3 nucleotides: TGTGCCTGGAGTGTACTGGGAATGAGTGAGACCACCTTC.

The DNA for the CDR3 is TGTGCCAGCAGCTCAACAGGGGAGACCGGGGAGCTGTTTTTT. Encoded protein: CASSSTGETGELFF. The V and J genes are TRBV7-3 and TRBJ2-2, with 7 bases identical to TRBD1. Germline V CDR1 and CDR2: SGHTA, FQGTGA. The CDR3 extends over 14 amino acids. The trim removed 4 bases at V and 5 bases at J, leaving 4 bases unmatched.

V and J are TRBV20-1 and TRBJ1-5; TRBD1 might be the D (6 bases). This CDR3 is 15 amino acids long. Between the trimmed V and J ends, which lost 3 bases and 1 base, there was a span of 13 bases. Germline values: CDR1 DFQATT, CDR2 SNEGSKA (reference sequence). Here the CDR3 DNA reads TGCAGTGCTAGTCGGACAACAGGGAGCAATCAGCCCCAGCATTTT. Its protein product is CSASRTTGSNQPQHF.

Only a few counts were recorded for this clone. The chain carries TRBV19 and TRBJ2-3, with D uncertain. CDR1 is LNHDA and CDR2 is SQIVND in the germline V gene (reference sequence). V was cut by 1 base and J by 1 base, with 3 bases left in between. The CDR3 consists of 13 residues. CDR3 DNA sequence: TGTGCCAGTAGTATAGGTCGCACAGATACGCAGTATTTT. Translation: CASSIGRTDTQYF.

The chain employs TRBV7-8 and TRBJ1-2; 8 bases fit TRBD1. V was pared by 6 bases and J by 10 bases, with 10 bases of the junction left unmatched. CDR1 is SGHVS and CDR2 is FQNEAQ in the germline V gene. This CDR3 has 13 amino acids. CDR3 DNA: TGTGCCAGCAGTAATGACAGGGGTACGGTCTACACCTTC. Translating it yields CASSNDRGTVYTF.

CDR3 in DNA: TGCGCCAGCAGCCAACAGCTTCCAGGGGAGCGGACTAATGAAAAACTGTTTTTT. Translated, it gives CASSQQLPGERTNEKLFF. J is TRBJ1-4 and V is TRBV4-3; D is possibly TRBD1 (6 bases). Germline V gene data show CDR1 as LGHNA and CDR2 as YSLEER. V was clipped by 2 bases and J by 2 bases, with 18 bases between them. This CDR3 region has 18 residues.

CDR3 loop: CASSAALSGGRTEAFF. Here the CDR3 DNA reads TGTGCCAGCAGCGCCGCCCTGTCAGGGGGGAGAACTGAAGCTTTCTTT. This chain links TRBV11-3 with TRBJ1-1, with 7 bases fitting TRBD1. The CDR3 runs to 16 residues. The V and J ends lost 5 bases and 5 bases, in that order; junction bases with no gene match: 14. CDR1 is SGHNT, CDR2 YENEEA, per germline.

In this sample, this clone turned up once. The chain combines TRBV2 with TRBJ2-7, with D perhaps given as TRBD1 or TRBD2 (6 bases each). Trimming cost V 10 bases and J 2 bases, with 12 bases left between them. The germline V gene encodes CDR1 SNHLY and CDR2 FYNNEI. The CDR3 runs 12 residues. The CDR3 spells CATEGGAYEQYF. CDR3 nucleotide sequence: TGTGCCACCGAGGGGGGCGCCTACGAGCAGTACTTC. The whole variable domain, remainder taken from reference TRBV2 and TRBJ2-7, is EPEVTQTPSHQVTQMGQEVILRCVPISNHLYFYWYRQILGQKVEFLVSFYNNEISEKSEIFDDQFSVERPDGSNFTLKIRSTKLEDSAMYFCATEGGAYEQYFGPGTRLTVT.

This chain links TRBV5-4 with TRBJ2-5; 7 positions match TRBD1. The CDR3 loop spans 15 amino acids. Germline V gene data show CDR1 as SGHNT and CDR2 as YYREEE (reference sequence). J was trimmed by 2 bases and V by 4 bases; bases with no gene match: 8. CDR3 bases: TGTGCCAGCAGCGTAGCCGGGACAGCGCAAGAGACCCAGTACTTC. This encodes CASSVAGTAQETQYF.

CDR3 nucleotide sequence: TGTGCCAGCAGTTCCCGGACTAGCGGGGGCCTGGCTACGCAGTATTTT. It codes for CASSSRTSGGLATQYF. The chain uses TRBV7-2 and TRBJ2-3; 13 bases agree with TRBD2. Germline-derived CDR1 and CDR2 are SGHTA and FQGNSA. CDR3 size: 16 residues. The ends lost 6 bases at V and 8 bases at J; junction bases unmatched: 11. Complete variable domain (other parts from reference TRBV7-2 and TRBJ2-3): GAGVSQSPSNKVTEKGKDVELRCDPISGHTALYWYRQSLGQGLEFLIYFQGNSAPDKSGLPSDRFSAERTGGSVSTLTIQRTQQEDSAVYLCASSSRTSGGLATQYFGPGTRLTVL.

In this sample, this clone turned up once. This chain links TRBV5-4 with TRBJ1-1; TRBD1 aligns across 7 bases. With V trimmed by 0 bases and J by 4 bases, 6 bases remained unmatched. This CDR3 region has 15 residues. Looked up from germline, CDR1 is SGHNT and CDR2 is YYREEE (reference sequence). The CDR3 here is CASSLGQGVITEAFF. The CDR3 DNA reads TGTGCCAGCAGCTTGGGTCAGGGGGTCATCACTGAAGCTTTCTTT. The full variable domain, rest sourced from reference TRBV5-4 and TRBJ1-1, is ETGVTQSPTHLIKTRGQQVTLRCSSQSGHNTVSWYQQALGQGPQFIFQYYREEENGRGNFPPRFSGLQFPNYSSELNVNALELDDSALYLCASSLGQGVITEAFFGQGTRLTVV.

In regard to this clone: This specimen includes other DNA sequences encoding the same CDR3. The chain recombines TRBV5-1 with TRBJ2-3; 9 bases line up with TRBD2. This CDR3 has 16 amino acids. The V segment lost 0 bases and the J segment 4 bases; nucleotides outside the gene matches: 6. Germline V gene lookup returns CDR1 SGHRS and CDR2 YFSETQ. This chain's CDR3 is CASSLAGRGGSDTQYF. CDR3 DNA sequence: TGCGCCAGCAGCTTGGCGGGGCGGGGGGGGTCAGATACGCAGTATTTT.

The rearrangement joins TRBV11-1 to TRBJ2-3, with 7 bases aligning to TRBD2. The V segment lost 1 base and the J segment 5 bases; nucleotides outside the gene matches: 6. Germline CDR1 SGHAT, CDR2 FQDESV (reference sequence). The CDR3 has 15 amino acids. CDR3 protein: CASSLVAGVQDTQYF. CDR3 DNA sequence: TGTGCCAGCAGCTTAGTTGCGGGAGTCCAAGATACGCAGTATTTT.

Here the CDR3 DNA reads TGTGCCAGCAGCCGTGGGCTAGCGGGGCACAATGAGCAGTTCTTC. Translation gives CASSRGLAGHNEQFF. J is TRBJ2-1 and V is TRBV3-1 (or the pseudogene TRBV3-2); TRBD2 agrees at 9 bases. The junction had 6 bases not matched to a gene; V was cut back by 4 bases and J by 5 bases. Germline CDR1 and CDR2: LGHDT and YNNKEL (reference sequence). The CDR3 consists of 15 residues.

This chain connects TRBV6-5 to TRBJ2-3; 7 nucleotides align to TRBD1. CDR1 is MNHEY and CDR2 is SVGAGI in the germline V gene. J lost 6 bases, V lost 7 bases, and 7 bases had no gene match. The CDR3 is 13 residues long. The CDR3: CASNLGTADTQYF. CDR3 nucleotide sequence: TGTGCCAGCAATTTGGGGACAGCCGATACGCAGTATTTT.

This chain joins TRBV28 and TRBJ1-6, with no clear D. The CDR3 runs 14 residues. The germline V and J ends were trimmed by 3 bases and 4 bases, with 7 bases remaining between them. Germline loops: CDR1 MDHEN, CDR2 SYDVKM. CDR3 amino acids: CASSLESYNSPLHF. The CDR3 DNA is TGTGCCAGCAGTTTGGAGTCATATAATTCACCCCTCCACTTT.

The chain links TRBV5-6 to TRBJ1-2, with D possibly matching TRBD1 (6 bases). Trimming left V 0 bases short and J 6 bases short, with 15 bases between. CDR1 and CDR2 (germline): SGHDT, YYEEEE. The CDR3 extends over 15 amino acids. DNA for the CDR3: TGTGCCAGCAGCTTGGTCAGGGGAGGGTGGAATGGCTACACCTTC. Its translation is CASSLVRGGWNGYTF.

This clone was seen more than once but under ten times. The chain has TRBV7-2 and TRBJ1-5, with a tentative D call TRBD1 (5 bases). CDR3 length equals 14 residues. Trimming left V 5 bases short and J 2 bases short, with 10 bases between. CDR1 is SGHTA, CDR2 FQGNSA, per germline. Here the CDR3 DNA reads TGTGCCAGCAGCCTCAGGGAGGGCAATCAGCCCCAGCATTTT. Its translation: CASSLREGNQPQHF.

V and J are TRBV9 and TRBJ1-2; 8 positions agree with TRBD1. The V segment lost 2 bases and the J segment 7 bases; nucleotides outside the gene matches: 10. The CDR3 extends over 15 amino acids. The germline CDR1 and CDR2 sequences are SGDLS and YYNGEE. The CDR3 nucleotides read TGTGCCAGCAGCGTTACCTTGGACAGGGCAAGTGGCTACACCTTC. Translation: CASSVTLDRASGYTF.

This sequence joins TRBV3-1 (or the pseudogene TRBV3-2) and TRBJ2-3, with TRBD2 identical over 15 bases. Germline V gives CDR1 LGHDT, CDR2 YNNKEL (reference sequence). With V trimmed by 4 bases and J by 2 bases, 1 base remained unmatched. The CDR3 spans 16 residues. CDR3 nucleotide sequence: TGTGCCAGCAGCCGGACTAGCGGGGGGGACACAGATACGCAGTATTTT. Translated, it gives CASSRTSGGDTDTQYF.

V is TRBV10-3 and J is TRBJ2-3; no firm D call. The CDR3 runs 12 residues. Between the trimmed V and J ends, which lost 6 bases and 7 bases, there was a span of 11 bases. Germline CDR1 and CDR2: ENHRY and SYGVKD. The CDR3, as DNA: TGTGCCATCAGCGACCAAAGATATACGCAGTATTTT. The encoded protein is CAISDQRYTQYF.